A selection of T cell receptor beta chains follows, all from one sample in a study of T cell repertoires in ileal Crohn's disease. Sequenced by immunoSEQ multiplex PCR; TCRdb stores in-frame clones only, minus some. The sample has 2,000 to 3,000 clones, around 79% seen once. Sequenced material: ileal tissue. These TCRs come from an adult with Crohn's disease. Each CDR3 is given with its conserved first and last residue. A D gene is named only where the DNA matches it firmly.

J	V	D	CDR3
TRBJ1-5	TRBV29-1	-	CSVEEDDQPQHF
TRBJ1-1	TRBV29-1	TRBD1	CSVARGDAFF
TRBJ2-1	TRBV7-2	TRBD2	CASSLFASGRSSYNEQFF
TRBJ2-1	TRBV10-3	-	CAISESGADNEQFF
TRBJ1-2	TRBV15	-	CATSSGRGLNNGYTF
TRBJ1-1	TRBV6-5	-	CASSRTQYTEAFF
TRBJ1-2	TRBV4-1	-	CASSQVAGTNYGYTF
TRBJ2-2	TRBV6-5	TRBD1	CASSYWDRFGTGELFF
TRBJ2-5	TRBV27	-	CASSTSPGLQETQYF
TRBJ2-5	TRBV29-1	TRBD1	CSVAGGEETQYF
TRBJ1-2	TRBV7-9	TRBD1	CASRPEGTGSSYTF
TRBJ1-3	TRBV5-1	-	CASSGDGTSGNTIYF
TRBJ2-1	TRBV5-4	-	CASSLRGFYNEQFF
TRBJ2-7	TRBV4-3	-	CASSQEAISYEQYF
TRBJ2-2	TRBV7-6	TRBD1	CASSKHPGQGRMENTGELFF
TRBJ2-5	TRBV7-8	TRBD1	CASSPTARQGGQETQYF
TRBJ1-6	TRBV18	-	CASSLTYGEESPLHF